A single sample is the source of the 20 T cell receptor beta chains below, sequenced in a study of blood T cell repertoires in COVID-19 (dated by TCRdb to between 2020 and 2021). Library generation was performed with the immunoSEQ multiplex PCR assay. What TCRdb holds here is the immuneACCESS table cut down to in-frame rearrangements. Part of the clones is not present; checked against another copy, under half of the missing clones reflect an unresolved V gene, and the others are unexplained. The sample table holds about 150,000 clones, of which 75% to 90% were seen once. The ten biggest clones cover 15% of the sample. The material sequenced was peripheral blood. The receptors derive from a woman between 35 and 50 years old with acute or convalescent COVID-19.

This chain connects TRBV2 to TRBJ2-2; 9 bases line up with TRBD2. The germline V gene has CDR1 SNHLY and CDR2 FYNNEI. Trimming took 7 bases from V and 5 from J; bases not matched to a gene: 8. CDR3 length: 15 residues. The CDR3 region is CASMARGGATGELFF. In DNA, the CDR3 is TGTGCCAGCATGGCGCGCGGGGGGGCGACCGGGGAGCTGTTTTTT.

This chain links TRBV6-4 with TRBJ2-7; D perhaps matches TRBD2 (6 bases). The CDR3 runs to 14 residues. Germline V gene sequence: CDR1 MRHNA, CDR2 SNTAGT. Trimming removed 10 bases from V and 8 bases from J, with 24 bases in between. CDR3: CATPREAVTIKQYF. Here the CDR3 DNA reads TGTGCCACTCCTAGGGAGGCGGTAACAATCAAGCAGTACTTC.

The genes are TRBV2 and TRBJ2-7, with 11 bases aligning to TRBD1. The germline gives CDR1 SNHLY, CDR2 FYNNEI. CDR3 length: 18 amino acids. V gave up 7 bases and J gave up 3 bases; unmatched junction bases: 17. The CDR3 protein is CASNGQGAAIRGLYEQYF. In DNA, the CDR3 is TGTGCCAGCAACGGACAGGGGGCCGCCATTCGGGGACTCTACGAGCAGTACTTC.

This chain uses TRBV12-5 with TRBJ1-5, with D hard to call. V was pared by 3 bases and J by 2 bases, with 26 bases between. The CDR3 is 20 residues long. Germline-derived CDR1 and CDR2 are LGHNT and FRNRAP. DNA for the CDR3: TGTGCTAGTGGTTTCCGCCCCCTCCTCGACAATAATAATGGCAATCAGCCCCAGCATTTT. It specifies CASGFRPLLDNNNGNQPQHF.

The rearrangement links TRBV28 to TRBJ1-5; TRBD1 is a possible D gene (5 bases). The CDR3 consists of 14 residues. Germline V gene data show CDR1 as MDHEN and CDR2 as SYDVKM. Between the trimmed V and J ends, which lost 3 bases and 5 bases, there was a span of 11 bases. The CDR3 loop is CASSFQGGHQPQHF. In nucleotides, the CDR3 is TGTGCCAGCAGTTTTCAGGGAGGGCATCAGCCCCAGCATTTT. Variable domain in full (rest from reference TRBV28 and TRBJ1-5): DVKVTQSSRYLVKRTGEKVFLECVQDMDHENMFWYRQDPGLGLRLIYFSYDVKMKEKGDIPEGYSVSREKKERFSLILESASTNQTSMYLCASSFQGGHQPQHFGDGTRLSIL.

This rearrangement joins TRBV12-3 or TRBV12-4 to TRBJ1-5; D unclear. The CDR3 sequence is 13 residues long. V lost 3 bases, J lost 12 bases, and 15 bases lay in between. CDR3: CASSFTRPAGQHF. The CDR3 coding sequence is TGTGCCAGCAGTTTCACCAGGCCGGCCGGCCAGCATTTT.

This clone was observed a single time. This rearrangement joins TRBV29-1 to TRBJ2-1, with D possibly being TRBD1 (5 bases). This CDR3 contains 11 residues. CDR1 is SQVTM and CDR2 is ANQGSEA in the germline V gene. V was cut by 6 bases and J by 3 bases, with 6 bases left in between. The CDR3 loop is CSVDNYNEQFF. CDR3 coding DNA: TGCAGCGTGGACAACTACAATGAGCAGTTCTTC.

For the CDR3, the DNA is TGTGCCAGCAGCGTTACACTGAACACTGAAGCTTTCTTT. Translating it yields CASSVTLNTEAFF. The chain is built from TRBV9 and TRBJ1-1; the D is unclear. The CDR3 is made up of 13 amino acids. Trimming took off 2 bases at V and 0 bases at J, with 5 bases between the two ends. Per the germline V gene, CDR1 is SGDLS and CDR2 is YYNGEE.

This chain uses TRBV3-1 (or the pseudogene TRBV3-2) with TRBJ1-4, with D maybe TRBD1 (6 bases). This CDR3 is 14 amino acids long. V was trimmed by 4 bases and J by 7 bases, leaving 13 bases between them. Germline assignment: CDR1 LGHDT and CDR2 YNNKEL (reference sequence). The CDR3 sequence: CASSLRGSIEKLFF. CDR3 nucleotide sequence: TGTGCCAGCAGCCTGAGGGGGTCGATTGAAAAACTGTTTTTT.

The rearrangement links TRBV7-3 to TRBJ1-1; no reliable D call. The V end was cut by 7 bases, the J end by 4 bases, with 13 bases between. From germline, CDR1 is SGHTA and CDR2 FQGTGA. The length of the CDR3 is 13 residues. The DNA of the CDR3 is TGTGCCAGCAAGAATACCAGGTCCACTGAAGCTTTCTTT. This gives the protein CASKNTRSTEAFF.

This sequence joins TRBV19 and TRBJ2-1; 10 positions agree with TRBD2. Germline V gives CDR1 LNHDA, CDR2 SQIVND (reference sequence). Trimming at V came to 3 bases and at J to 9 bases, leaving 8 bases not matched to a gene. The CDR3 covers 15 residues. This CDR3 is CASSILLAGVVEQFF. CDR3 bases: TGTGCCAGTAGTATTCTTCTAGCGGGAGTGGTTGAGCAGTTCTTC.

J is TRBJ2-1 and V is TRBV24-1, with D maybe TRBD2 (5 bases). The CDR3 sequence is 16 residues long. The V gene's germline CDR1 is KGHDR and CDR2 SFDVKD. The V and J ends lost 0 bases and 8 bases respectively, with 16 bases between them. The CDR3 DNA reads TGTGCCACCAGTGATTTGAGCGGACCGAGTAGGGATGAGCAGTTCTTC. Protein product: CATSDLSGPSRDEQFF.

This chain connects TRBV3-1 (or the pseudogene TRBV3-2) to TRBJ2-5; TRBD1 might be the D (6 bases). CDR3 length equals 18 residues. Germline-derived CDR1 and CDR2 are LGHDT and YNNKEL (reference sequence). Trimming removed 0 bases from V and 0 bases from J, with 17 bases in between. Written as DNA, the CDR3 is TGTGCCAGCAGCCAAGATGAGAGCCCGGGACACCACCAAGAGACCCAGTACTTC. Protein product: CASSQDESPGHHQETQYF.

The chain uses TRBV30 and TRBJ2-3, with D unresolved. With 3 bases removed from V and 6 bases from J, the gap between germline ends came to 25 bases. Germline V gene sequence: CDR1 GTSNPN, CDR2 SVGIG (reference sequence). The CDR3 loop spans 17 amino acids. The CDR3 region has the DNA TGTGCCTGGAGGGGTAGTGGTACACCGAACTCCAGGGATACGCAGTATTTT. It codes for CAWRGSGTPNSRDTQYF.

This chain connects TRBV5-1 to TRBJ2-4; TRBD1 might be the D (6 bases). CDR3 length: 15 residues. The V and J ends lost 0 bases and 8 bases respectively, with 15 bases between them. Germline V gene data show CDR1 as SGHRS and CDR2 as YFSETQ. The CDR3 region has the DNA TGCGCCAGCAGCTTGGCCACAGGGTCCATCGACATTCAGTACTTC. Its translation is CASSLATGSIDIQYF.

This chain uses TRBV21-1 with TRBJ2-5; the table's TRBD2 call for D was not verified on the DNA. TRBV21-1 is an annotated pseudogene. This CDR3 comprises 18 residues. In DNA, the CDR3 is TGTGCCAGCAGCAAAGCCAGCGGGAGGTCCGGGTACCAAGAGACCCAGTACTTC. The encoded protein is CASSKASGRSGYQETQYF.

The genes are TRBV7-8 and TRBJ1-6; D gene unclear. Per the germline V gene, CDR1 is SGHVS and CDR2 is FQNEAQ. Trimming stripped 6 bases from V and 7 bases from J, with 16 bases between. The CDR3 extends over 15 amino acids. The CDR3 sequence: CASRLLGNQNSPLHF. The CDR3 DNA follows: TGTGCCAGCAGGTTGTTGGGCAACCAGAATTCACCCCTCCACTTT.

This clone was counted a few times. The rearrangement uses TRBV2 and TRBJ1-5, with a possible D match to TRBD1 (5 bases). V shed 6 bases and J shed 1 base, with 13 bases lying between them. The CDR3 has 15 amino acids. Germline CDR1 SNHLY, CDR2 FYNNEI. The chain's CDR3 is CASRGGIGSNQPQHF. The DNA for the CDR3 is TGTGCCAGCAGGGGGGGAATAGGGAGCAATCAGCCCCAGCATTTT.

The chain couples TRBV7-2 to TRBJ1-1; TRBD1 matches at 8 bases. The germline V gene has CDR1 SGHTA and CDR2 FQGNSA. V shed 2 bases, J shed 4 bases, and the junction held 6 bases outside the gene matches. The CDR3 contains 15 residues. The CDR3 here is CASSLRQGASTEAFF. DNA for the CDR3: TGTGCCAGCAGCTTAAGGCAGGGGGCAAGCACTGAAGCTTTCTTT.

This clone was seen more than once but under ten times. This chain connects TRBV29-1 to TRBJ1-1, with D maybe TRBD1 (6 bases). The CDR3 sequence is 10 residues long. Germline lookup yields CDR1 SQVTM and CDR2 ANQGSEA. The V gene lost 4 bases and the J gene lost 11 bases, with 11 bases spanning the gap. CDR3 in amino acids: CSVAGAGAFF. In DNA form, the CDR3 reads TGCAGCGTTGCAGGGGCCGGCGCTTTCTTT.